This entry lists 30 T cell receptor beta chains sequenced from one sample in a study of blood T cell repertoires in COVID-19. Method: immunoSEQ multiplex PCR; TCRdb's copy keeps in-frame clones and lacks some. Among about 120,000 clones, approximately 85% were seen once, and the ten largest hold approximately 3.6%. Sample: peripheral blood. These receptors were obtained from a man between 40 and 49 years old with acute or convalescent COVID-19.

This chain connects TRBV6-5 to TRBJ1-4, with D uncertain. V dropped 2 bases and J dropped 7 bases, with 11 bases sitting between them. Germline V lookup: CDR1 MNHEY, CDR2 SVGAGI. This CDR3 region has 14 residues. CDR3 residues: CASSYQEGSEKLFF. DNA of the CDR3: TGTGCCAGCAGTTACCAGGAAGGGAGTGAAAAACTGTTTTTT.

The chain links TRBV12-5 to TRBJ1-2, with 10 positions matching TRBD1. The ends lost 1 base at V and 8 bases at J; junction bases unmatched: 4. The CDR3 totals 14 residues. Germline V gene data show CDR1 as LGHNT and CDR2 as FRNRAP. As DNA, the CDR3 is TGTGCTAGTGGTTTGGCGACAGGGGGCTGGGGCTACACCTTC. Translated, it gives CASGLATGGWGYTF.

CDR3 sequence: CASSYSRTGRYEQYF. Written as DNA, the CDR3 is TGTGCCAGCAGTTACTCGCGGACAGGGAGATACGAGCAGTACTTC. The V call is TRBV6-6, the J call TRBJ2-7, with 8 nucleotides matching TRBD1. Germline V gives CDR1 MNHNY, CDR2 SVGAGI (reference sequence). The CDR3 runs 15 residues. Trimming at V came to 0 bases and at J to 4 bases, leaving 5 bases not matched to a gene.

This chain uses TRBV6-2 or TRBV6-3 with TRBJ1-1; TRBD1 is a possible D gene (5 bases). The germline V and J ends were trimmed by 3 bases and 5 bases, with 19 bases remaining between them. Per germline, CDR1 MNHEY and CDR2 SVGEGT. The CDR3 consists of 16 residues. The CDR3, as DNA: TGTGCCAGCAGTTATACGGGACTGCAATGGGGGACTGAAGCTTTCTTT. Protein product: CASSYTGLQWGTEAFF.

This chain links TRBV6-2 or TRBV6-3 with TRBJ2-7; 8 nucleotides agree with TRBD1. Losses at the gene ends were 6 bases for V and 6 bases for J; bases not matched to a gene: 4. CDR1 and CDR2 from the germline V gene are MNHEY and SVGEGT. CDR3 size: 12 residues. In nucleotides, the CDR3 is TGTGCCAGCAGCTGGGACAGGAGCGAGCAGTACTTC. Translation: CASSWDRSEQYF.

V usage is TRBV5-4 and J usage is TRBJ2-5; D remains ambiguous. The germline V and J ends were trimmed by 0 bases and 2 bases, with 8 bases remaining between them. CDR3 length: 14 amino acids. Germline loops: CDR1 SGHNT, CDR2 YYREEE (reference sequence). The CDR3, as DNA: TGTGCCAGCAGCTTGGATTCACAGCAAGAGACCCAGTACTTC. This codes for CASSLDSQQETQYF.

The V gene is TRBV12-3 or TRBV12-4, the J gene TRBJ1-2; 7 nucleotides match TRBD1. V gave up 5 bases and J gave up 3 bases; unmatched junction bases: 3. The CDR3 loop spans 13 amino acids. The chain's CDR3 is CASSTTGDYGYTF. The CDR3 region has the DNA TGTGCCAGCAGTACCACAGGGGACTATGGCTACACCTTC.

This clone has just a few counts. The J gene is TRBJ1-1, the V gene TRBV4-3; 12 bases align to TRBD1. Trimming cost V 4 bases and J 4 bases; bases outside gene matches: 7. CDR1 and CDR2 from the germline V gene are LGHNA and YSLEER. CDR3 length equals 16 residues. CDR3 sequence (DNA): TGCGCCAGCAGCCCCCGGGACAGGGGGCCTAGCACTGAAGCTTTCTTT. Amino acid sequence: CASSPRDRGPSTEAFF.

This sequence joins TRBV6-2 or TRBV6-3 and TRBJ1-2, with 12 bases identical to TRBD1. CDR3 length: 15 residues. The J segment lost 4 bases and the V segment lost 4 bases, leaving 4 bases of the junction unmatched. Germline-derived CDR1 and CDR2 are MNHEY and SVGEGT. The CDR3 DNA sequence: TGTGCCAGCAGTTTGGGGACAGGGGGCGCCTATGGCTACACCTTC. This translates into CASSLGTGGAYGYTF.

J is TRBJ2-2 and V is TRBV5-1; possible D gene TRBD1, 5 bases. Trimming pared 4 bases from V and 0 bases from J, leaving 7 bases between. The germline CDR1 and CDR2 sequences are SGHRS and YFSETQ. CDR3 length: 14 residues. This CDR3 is CASSATANTGELFF. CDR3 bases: TGCGCCAGCAGCGCGACAGCGAACACCGGGGAGCTGTTTTTT.

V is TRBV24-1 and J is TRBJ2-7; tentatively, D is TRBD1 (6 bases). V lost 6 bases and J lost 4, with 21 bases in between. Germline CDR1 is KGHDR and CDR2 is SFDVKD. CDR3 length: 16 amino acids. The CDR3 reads CATSRQAFHEQYEQYF. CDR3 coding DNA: TGTGCCACCAGTAGACAGGCCTTTCACGAACAGTACGAGCAGTACTTC.

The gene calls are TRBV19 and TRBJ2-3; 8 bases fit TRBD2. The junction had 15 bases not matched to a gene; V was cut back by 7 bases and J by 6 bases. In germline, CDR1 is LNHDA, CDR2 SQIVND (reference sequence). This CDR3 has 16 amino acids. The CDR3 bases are TGTGCCAGTACCCTGACCGGGAGGGGGAACCGGGATACGCAGTATTTT. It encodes CASTLTGRGNRDTQYF.

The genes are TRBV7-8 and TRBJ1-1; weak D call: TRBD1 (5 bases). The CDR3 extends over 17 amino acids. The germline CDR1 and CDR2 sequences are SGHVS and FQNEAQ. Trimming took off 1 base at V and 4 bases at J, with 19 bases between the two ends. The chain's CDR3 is CASSLVGAARMGTEAFF. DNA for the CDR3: TGTGCCAGCAGCTTAGTTGGGGCAGCTAGAATGGGCACTGAAGCTTTCTTT.

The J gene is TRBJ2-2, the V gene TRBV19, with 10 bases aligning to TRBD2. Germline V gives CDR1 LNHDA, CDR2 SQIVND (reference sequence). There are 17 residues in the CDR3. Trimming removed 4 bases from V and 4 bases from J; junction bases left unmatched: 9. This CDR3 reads CASSTGRTSGLTGELFF. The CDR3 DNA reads TGTGCCAGTAGTACTGGGCGGACTAGCGGCCTCACCGGGGAGCTGTTTTTT.

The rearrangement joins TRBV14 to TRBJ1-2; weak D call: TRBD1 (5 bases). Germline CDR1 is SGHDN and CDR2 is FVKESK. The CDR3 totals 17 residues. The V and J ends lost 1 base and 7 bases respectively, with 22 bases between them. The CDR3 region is CASSQGPTYLLRGGYTF. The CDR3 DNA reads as TGTGCCAGCAGCCAAGGCCCCACCTATCTATTAAGGGGTGGCTACACCTTC.

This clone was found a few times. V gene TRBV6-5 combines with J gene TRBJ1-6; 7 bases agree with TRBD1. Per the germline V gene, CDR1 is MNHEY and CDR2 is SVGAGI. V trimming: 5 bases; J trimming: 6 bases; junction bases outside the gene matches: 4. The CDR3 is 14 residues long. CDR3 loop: CASSPRQGNSPLHF. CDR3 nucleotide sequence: TGTGCCAGCAGTCCTCGACAGGGTAATTCACCCCTCCACTTT.

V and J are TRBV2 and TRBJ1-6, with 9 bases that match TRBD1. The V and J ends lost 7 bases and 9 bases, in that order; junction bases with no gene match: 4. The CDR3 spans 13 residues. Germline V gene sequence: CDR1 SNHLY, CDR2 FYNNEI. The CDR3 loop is CASTGTGISPLHF. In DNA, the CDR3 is TGTGCCAGCACCGGGACAGGGATTTCACCCCTCCACTTT.

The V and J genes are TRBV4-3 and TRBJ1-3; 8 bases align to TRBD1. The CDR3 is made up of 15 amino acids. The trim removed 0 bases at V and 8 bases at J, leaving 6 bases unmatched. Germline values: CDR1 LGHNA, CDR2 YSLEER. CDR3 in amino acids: CASSQDRQGAYTIYF. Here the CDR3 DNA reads TGCGCCAGCAGCCAAGATCGCCAGGGGGCTTACACCATATATTTT.

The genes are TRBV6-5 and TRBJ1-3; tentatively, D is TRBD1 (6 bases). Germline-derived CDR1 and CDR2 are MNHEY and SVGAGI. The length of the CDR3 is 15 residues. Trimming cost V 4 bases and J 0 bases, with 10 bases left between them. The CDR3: CASSLDSSSGNTIYF. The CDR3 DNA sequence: TGTGCCAGCAGTTTGGACAGTAGCTCTGGAAACACCATATATTTT.

DNA for the CDR3: TGCAGTGCTCGACCGGACTTTGAAGCTTTCTTT. It encodes CSARPDFEAFF. The chain couples TRBV20-1 to TRBJ1-1; D uncertain. V was pared by 5 bases and J by 7 bases, with 11 bases between. The CDR3 contains 11 residues. CDR1 and CDR2 from the germline V gene are DFQATT and SNEGSKA (reference sequence).

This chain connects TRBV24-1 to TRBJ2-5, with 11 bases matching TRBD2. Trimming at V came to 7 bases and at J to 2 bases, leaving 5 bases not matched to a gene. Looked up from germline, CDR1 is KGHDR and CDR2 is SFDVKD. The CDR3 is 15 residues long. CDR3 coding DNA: TGTGCCACCAGCGCCGGGACTAGCGGACAAGAGACCCAGTACTTC. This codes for CATSAGTSGQETQYF.

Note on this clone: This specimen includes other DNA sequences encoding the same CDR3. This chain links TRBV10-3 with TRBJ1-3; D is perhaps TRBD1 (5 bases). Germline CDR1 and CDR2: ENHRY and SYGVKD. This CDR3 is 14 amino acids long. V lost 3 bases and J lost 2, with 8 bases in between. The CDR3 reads CAISDSGTGNTIYF. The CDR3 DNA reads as TGTGCCATCAGTGACTCAGGGACTGGAAACACCATATATTTT.

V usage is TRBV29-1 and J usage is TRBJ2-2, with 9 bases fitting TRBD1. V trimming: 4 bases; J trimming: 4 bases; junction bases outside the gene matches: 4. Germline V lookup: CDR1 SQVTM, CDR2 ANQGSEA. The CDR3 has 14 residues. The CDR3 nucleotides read TGCAGCGTTGGGTCGGGACAGGGCACCGGGGAGCTGTTTTTT. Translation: CSVGSGQGTGELFF.

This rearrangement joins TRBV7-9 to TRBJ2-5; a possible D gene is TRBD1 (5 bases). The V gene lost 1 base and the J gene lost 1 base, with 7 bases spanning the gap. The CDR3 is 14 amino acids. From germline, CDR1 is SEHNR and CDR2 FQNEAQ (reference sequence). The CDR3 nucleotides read TGTGCCAGCAGCTTAGACAGGTCCCAAGAGACCCAGTACTTC. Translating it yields CASSLDRSQETQYF.

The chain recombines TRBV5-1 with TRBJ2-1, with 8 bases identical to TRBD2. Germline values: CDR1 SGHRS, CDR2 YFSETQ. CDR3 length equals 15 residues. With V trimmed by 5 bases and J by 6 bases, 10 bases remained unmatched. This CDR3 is CASSFAGGPGNEQFF. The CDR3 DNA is TGCGCCAGCAGTTTTGCGGGGGGCCCCGGCAATGAGCAGTTCTTC.

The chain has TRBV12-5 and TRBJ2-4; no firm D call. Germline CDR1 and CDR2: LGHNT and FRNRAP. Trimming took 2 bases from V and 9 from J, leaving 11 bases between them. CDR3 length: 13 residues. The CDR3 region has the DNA TGTGCTAGTGGTTTGCCAGACTTCGGCATTCAGTACTTC. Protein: CASGLPDFGIQYF.

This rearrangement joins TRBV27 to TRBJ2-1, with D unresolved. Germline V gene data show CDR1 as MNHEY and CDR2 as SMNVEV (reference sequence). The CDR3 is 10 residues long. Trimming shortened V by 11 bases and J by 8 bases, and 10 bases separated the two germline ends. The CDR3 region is CAPMAHEQFF. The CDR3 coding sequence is TGTGCCCCCATGGCCCATGAGCAGTTCTTC.

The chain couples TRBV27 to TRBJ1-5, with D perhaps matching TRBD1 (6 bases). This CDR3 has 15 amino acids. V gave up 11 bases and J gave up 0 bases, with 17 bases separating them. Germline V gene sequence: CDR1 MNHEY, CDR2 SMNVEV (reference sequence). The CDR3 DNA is TGTGCCCTAGCAGGGGCAGATCATAGCAATCAGCCCCAGCATTTT. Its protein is CALAGADHSNQPQHF.

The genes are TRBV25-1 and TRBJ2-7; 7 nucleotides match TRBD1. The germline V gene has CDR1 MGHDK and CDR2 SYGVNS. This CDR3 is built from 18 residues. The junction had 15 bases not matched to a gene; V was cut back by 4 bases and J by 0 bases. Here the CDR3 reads CASSGKTGLHQSSYEQYF. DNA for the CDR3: TGTGCCAGCAGTGGAAAGACAGGGCTTCATCAGAGCTCCTACGAGCAGTACTTC.

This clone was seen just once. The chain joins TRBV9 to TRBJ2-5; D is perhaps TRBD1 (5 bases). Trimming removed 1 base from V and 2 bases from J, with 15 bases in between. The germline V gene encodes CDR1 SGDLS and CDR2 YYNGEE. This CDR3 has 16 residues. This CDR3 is CASSVLPLQGQETQYF. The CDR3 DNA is TGTGCCAGCAGCGTACTCCCGTTGCAGGGACAAGAGACCCAGTACTTC.